The present entry profiles one TCR beta chain with its context. Its specific antigen is unknown. No base quality values were provided; no much bigger clone lies one nucleotide off. Genomic DNA was extracted from sorted cells for sequencing of the TCRbeta CDR3 region. TCRbeta CDR3 regions were sequenced using the immunoSEQ Assay. TCRdb took this table from immuneACCESS and kept in-frame rearrangements with V and J called. Such tables lack part of the clones; where checked against another copy, unresolved V genes explain under half of the gap, and the rest is unexplained. The sample table contains more than 45,000 clones; only one count was recorded for 85% of them. The ten biggest clones cover roughly 9.6% of the sample. Reading the germline V gene gives CDR1 MGHRA and CDR2 YSYEKL. The germline ends are 4 bases apart after V is trimmed by 0 bases and J by 6 bases. From the cysteine through the phenylalanine, the CDR3 covers 12 amino acids. The kept DNA is CDR3 alone, 36 bases in frame from the first base.

Patients with a history of autoimmune disease or receiving systemic immunosuppression were excluded from the trial. In every dose cohort, peripheral blood was drawn for TCR sequencing at baseline, cycle 4 day 1, and cycle 7 day 1. The samples were taken from a phase I, first-in-human, multicenter, open-label dose-escalation trial of ivuxolimab. The trial enrolled adults with locally advanced or metastatic head and neck squamous cell, hepatocellular, melanoma or renal cell carcinoma. CD4+ and CD8+ T cells were sorted separately from peripheral blood before TCR sequencing. The record originates from a study of OX40 agonist ivuxolimab in advanced cancers. Study-level background: Ivuxolimab was a fully human IgG2 agonistic monoclonal antibody targeting the costimulatory receptor OX40 (CD134). Peripheral TCRbeta sequencing aimed to test whether ivuxolimab altered TCR sequence diversity and caused clonal T-cell expansion. Three dose-escalation patients achieved partial responses, one with hepatocellular carcinoma and two with cutaneous melanoma. In the dose-escalation cohort, 70% to 85% of patients were male, and the mean age was around 60 years, with a range of roughly 20 to 79. Of the roughly 50 dose-escalation patients, hepatocellular carcinoma was present in roughly 19, melanoma in approximately 15, renal cell carcinoma in 9 and head and neck cancer in 9. Intravenous ivuxolimab was administered to patients every 2 weeks at six dose levels: 0.01, 0.1, 0.3, 1.5, 3 and 10 mg/kg. The paper covers the monotherapy dose-escalation part of the phase I ivuxolimab trial, which included N = 52 patients. Patients were allowed to have had prior anti-PD-1, anti-PD-L1 or anti-CTLA-4 therapy, and around 37% of the dose-escalation patients had previously received checkpoint inhibitors.

Overall results and qualifications from the work: At doses of 0.1 to 3.0 mg/kg, clonal expansion of both CD4+ and CD8+ blood T cells was observed from baseline to week 6. On average, CD8+ T cells showed more expanded clones than CD4+ T cells after ivuxolimab. Low levels of normalized T-cell clonal expansion were also seen in some patients who did not respond. Which antigens the clonally expanded peripheral T cells were specific for was not determined. Partial responders in the 0.1-3.0 mg/kg groups had among the lowest normalized peripheral clonal expansion, especially among CD8+ T cells.

The source of this sequence is an adult with an advanced solid tumor such as melanoma, head and neck, liver or kidney cancer. Sequencing was performed on CD4+ or CD8+ T cells sorted from blood, taken in a trial of the OX40 agonist ivuxolimab. The chain uses TRBV4-1 and TRBJ2-3; the D gene is unclear. The nucleotide sequence reads as follows: TGCGCCAGCAGCCAAGAAGGGGATACGCAGTATTTT. Translated, this gives CASSQEGDTQYF.